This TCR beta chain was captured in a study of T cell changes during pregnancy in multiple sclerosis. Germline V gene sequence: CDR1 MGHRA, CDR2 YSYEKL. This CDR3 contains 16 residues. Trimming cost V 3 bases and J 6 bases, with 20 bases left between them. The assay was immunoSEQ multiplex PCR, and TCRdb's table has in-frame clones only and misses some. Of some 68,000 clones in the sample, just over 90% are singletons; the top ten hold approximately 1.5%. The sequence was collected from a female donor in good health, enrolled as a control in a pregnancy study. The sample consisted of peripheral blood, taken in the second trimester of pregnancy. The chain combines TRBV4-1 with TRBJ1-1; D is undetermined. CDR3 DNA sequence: TGCGCCAGCAGCCAGACCGACGGGTTCGTGTCCGCTGAAGCTTTCTTT. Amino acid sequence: CASSQTDGFVSAEAFF.